The rows below give T cell receptor beta chains drawn from one sample of a study of cytomegalovirus exposure and HLA in healthy donors. Produced via immunoSEQ multiplex PCR; TCRdb's table is partial and in-frame only. Of under 75,000 clones listed, around two thirds are singletons. The sequencing sample was made of PBMCs. Every receptor here comes from a human donor in good health. CDR3s include the opening cysteine and the closing phenylalanine or tryptophan. The size of a clone is reported for some rows only, either as once, few or many, or as a class for expanded clones.

V gene: TRBV6-5
J gene: TRBJ1-1
clone size: few
CDR3 protein: CASRPTRGGATEAFF

V gene: TRBV6-5
J gene: NA
clone size: NA
CDR3 protein: CASRNGDRVPYEQYF

V gene: TRBV5-4
J gene: TRBJ2-2
clone size: few
CDR3 protein: CASSRDRGIGELFF

V gene: TRBV5-1
J gene: TRBJ2-7
clone size: NA
CDR3 protein: CASSLLSGGDEQYF

V gene: TRBV28
J gene: TRBJ2-5
clone size: few
CDR3 protein: CASSLWERETQYF

V gene: TRBV6-5
J gene: TRBJ2-7
clone size: NA
CDR3 protein: CASSWGLAYEQYF

V gene: TRBV6-1
J gene: TRBJ1-4
clone size: NA
CDR3 protein: CAGLKQVLVNEKLFF

V gene: TRBV7-8
J gene: TRBJ2-1
clone size: NA
CDR3 protein: CASSRRLAGDAQQFF

V gene: TRBV15
J gene: TRBJ1-1
clone size: NA
CDR3 protein: CATSREAAFGQAAFF

V gene: TRBV29-1
J gene: TRBJ1-1
clone size: few
CDR3 protein: CSLTRGGWDTEAFF

V gene: TRBV27
J gene: TRBJ1-1
clone size: NA
CDR3 protein: CASSFRRGTYMNTEAFF

V gene: TRBV6-5
J gene: TRBJ2-7
clone size: NA
CDR3 protein: CASSYSGDSSYEQYF

V gene: TRBV2
J gene: TRBJ1-3
clone size: NA
CDR3 protein: CASSVRAASGNTIYF

V gene: TRBV9
J gene: TRBJ1-1
clone size: NA
CDR3 protein: CASSVARGTEAFF

V gene: TRBV11-2
J gene: TRBJ2-7
clone size: NA
CDR3 protein: CASSFRGSYEQYF

V gene: TRBV4-1
J gene: TRBJ2-3
clone size: NA
CDR3 protein: CASSQEGTSGHTQYF

V gene: TRBV7-3
J gene: TRBJ2-1
clone size: NA
CDR3 protein: CASSLNTYNEQFF

V gene: TRBV5-6
J gene: TRBJ1-5
clone size: NA
CDR3 protein: CASSLQGRGQPQHF

V gene: TRBV28
J gene: TRBJ2-7
clone size: many
CDR3 protein: CASTPGGAYEQYF

V gene: TRBV5-6
J gene: TRBJ2-5
clone size: NA
CDR3 protein: CASSLRTGRGETQYF

V gene: TRBV15
J gene: TRBJ2-7
clone size: NA
CDR3 protein: CATSSSGDRGRVEQYF

V gene: TRBV11-3
J gene: TRBJ1-1
clone size: once
CDR3 protein: CASSSVHENTEAFF

V gene: TRBV5-1
J gene: TRBJ1-2
clone size: NA
CDR3 protein: CASSLRASGGDYGYTF

V gene: TRBV7-9
J gene: TRBJ2-7
clone size: NA
CDR3 protein: CASSLGPGQGNEQYF

V gene: TRBV7-9
J gene: TRBJ2-1
clone size: once
CDR3 protein: CASSSMPAASGYNEQFF

V gene: TRBV4-1
J gene: TRBJ2-7
clone size: few
CDR3 protein: CASSQGLAGTWYEQYF

V gene: TRBV5-1
J gene: TRBJ1-5
clone size: NA
CDR3 protein: CASSPGLAGNQPQHF

V gene: TRBV5-1
J gene: TRBJ2-2
clone size: NA
CDR3 protein: CASSTPGTVTGELFF

V gene: TRBV27
J gene: TRBJ2-1
clone size: few
CDR3 protein: CASSLGWGGYNEQFF

V gene: TRBV29-1
J gene: TRBJ2-5
clone size: NA
CDR3 protein: CSVETGGQETQYF

V gene: TRBV5-6
J gene: TRBJ1-1
clone size: NA
CDR3 protein: CASSSPIQGDTEAFF

V gene: TRBV5-1
J gene: TRBJ2-7
clone size: NA
CDR3 protein: CASSLAGTGGYSEQYF

V gene: TRBV19
J gene: TRBJ1-2
clone size: NA
CDR3 protein: CASSLRHGINYGYTF

V gene: TRBV13
J gene: TRBJ2-7
clone size: NA
CDR3 protein: CASSLAQTRTDEQYF

V gene: TRBV4-1
J gene: TRBJ1-1
clone size: NA
CDR3 protein: CASSQGAVGNTEAFF

V gene: TRBV6-1
J gene: TRBJ2-7
clone size: NA
CDR3 protein: CASKWWGGYEQYF

V gene: TRBV7-9
J gene: TRBJ2-1
clone size: NA
CDR3 protein: CASSRTSGLINNEQFF

V gene: TRBV23-1
J gene: TRBJ1-5
clone size: NA
CDR3 protein: CASSQTPDRVLGNYQPQHF

V gene: TRBV6-4
J gene: TRBJ2-2
clone size: NA
CDR3 protein: CASSDLSTGSCFF

V gene: TRBV4-2
J gene: TRBJ2-2
clone size: few
CDR3 protein: CASSHTFGQGNTGELFF

V gene: TRBV28
J gene: TRBJ1-1
clone size: few
CDR3 protein: CASSWDISKAFF

V gene: TRBV7-3
J gene: TRBJ1-1
clone size: NA
CDR3 protein: CASSLMGETTEAFF

V gene: TRBV6-5
J gene: TRBJ1-1
clone size: NA
CDR3 protein: CASSSPDRGAFF

V gene: TRBV5-6
J gene: TRBJ2-1
clone size: NA
CDR3 protein: CASSSVGTGAYNEQFF

V gene: TRBV6-6
J gene: TRBJ1-1
clone size: few
CDR3 protein: CASSYYGETEAFF

V gene: TRBV30
J gene: TRBJ1-3
clone size: NA
CDR3 protein: CAWDVGAGNTIYF

V gene: TRBV5-6
J gene: TRBJ1-2
clone size: once
CDR3 protein: CASSLNGPGQGYGYTF

V gene: TRBV6-1
J gene: TRBJ2-7
clone size: NA
CDR3 protein: CASSPGTGSYEQYF

V gene: TRBV10-1
J gene: TRBJ2-2
clone size: NA
CDR3 protein: CASTASGRHGELFF

V gene: TRBV19
J gene: TRBJ2-7
clone size: NA
CDR3 protein: CASSMGTRSEQYF

V gene: TRBV14
J gene: TRBJ1-1
clone size: NA
CDR3 protein: CASSLSGGTEAFF

V gene: TRBV19
J gene: TRBJ2-1
clone size: NA
CDR3 protein: CASPRLAGYHNEQFF

V gene: TRBV5-1
J gene: TRBJ2-6
clone size: NA
CDR3 protein: CASSLGTTVSGANVLTF

V gene: TRBV14
J gene: TRBJ2-1
clone size: NA
CDR3 protein: CASSRGVYNEQFF

V gene: TRBV2
J gene: TRBJ1-1
clone size: once
CDR3 protein: CASSVSQNTEAFF

V gene: TRBV30
J gene: TRBJ1-5
clone size: NA
CDR3 protein: CAWSHPSGGNQPQHF

V gene: TRBV5-6
J gene: TRBJ1-3
clone size: NA
CDR3 protein: CASSFGRGRSGNTIYF

V gene: TRBV28
J gene: TRBJ1-1
clone size: few
CDR3 protein: CASSRPWGGPTEAFF